The clone carrying this T cell receptor beta chain turned up a few times. Its cognate antigen is unknown. A much more abundant neighbour one base away suggests this may be a read error. These data belong to a study of tumor-infiltrating lymphocytes in primary liver carcinoma. RNA was extracted from whole blood without cell sorting, alongside germline DNA. There were only treatment-naive patients, all with chronic HBV infection. The study's findings and limits: Researchers found tumor-adjacent and tumor-blood pairs overlapped less than tumor region pairs. Significantly greater top-250-clone fractions characterized tumors relative to blood (p = 0.039).

The investigators made TCR beta cDNA from 500 ng total RNA, using a constant-region primer. The TCR beta library was amplified through three nested multiplex PCR rounds in a modified ARM-PCR procedure. For 10 cycles apiece, the opening two PCR rounds ran with TRBV1-TRBV30 forward primers and a C-beta reverse primer. Using its own MiXCR run on the multiplex PCR reads, TCRdb lists one record per CDR3 protein. The sample holds roughly 180,000 distinct CDR3 sequences; roughly 60% are singletons and the top ten take about 72%. The germline V gene has CDR1 SQVTM and CDR2 ANQGSEA. This CDR3 has 15 residues.

The V and J genes are TRBV29-1 and TRBJ2-3, with 8 bases fitting TRBD2. The TCR originated in a man aged 35-49 years with primary liver carcinoma and hepatitis B virus infection. The source material was peripheral blood. In DNA, the CDR3 is TGCCCTCCTTCTCCCGGGACTAGATTCACAGATACGCAGTATTTT. Its protein product is CPPSPGTRFTDTQYF.